The 17 T cell receptor beta chains below were found in one sample sequenced in a study of multiple sclerosis patients with progressive multifocal leukoencephalopathy (dated by TCRdb to about 2019). The meaning of the sample's time point label: less than 15 months of natalizumab therapy. According to the study, the label for this sample's treatment or condition signals: on natalizumab therapy at sampling. Libraries were built with the immunoSEQ multiplex PCR assay. As stored in TCRdb, this immuneACCESS dataset retains in-frame rearrangements with V and J assigned. A fraction of the clones does not appear; measured against another copy, unresolved V genes explain less than half of the discrepancy, and the remainder lacks a known reason. This sample gives around 30,000 clones in total; nearly 90% of them show up just once. Of the sample, 1.3% is held by the ten largest clones. The input for sequencing was PBMCs, taken from a patient treated with natalizumab. The receptors were gathered from a human donor with multiple sclerosis.

V usage is TRBV14 and J usage is TRBJ2-7; D uncertain. The CDR3 spans 13 residues. V was shortened by 3 bases and J by 11 bases, with 17 bases between the two germline ends. Per the germline V gene, CDR1 is SGHDN and CDR2 is FVKESK. CDR3 loop: CASSQKLDQFKYF. The CDR3 DNA is TGTGCCAGCAGCCAGAAGTTAGACCAGTTTAAGTACTTC. Full variable domain (rest looked up from reference TRBV14 and TRBJ2-7): EAGVTQFPSHSVIEKGQTVTLRCDPISGHDNLYWYRRVMGKEIKFLLHFVKESKQDESGMPNNRFLAERTGGTYSTLKVQPAELEDSGVYFCASSQKLDQFKYFGPGTRLTVT.

The CDR3 protein is CASSGEGGAEAFF. CDR3 in DNA: TGTGCCAGCAGCGGGGAGGGTGGGGCTGAAGCTTTCTTT. The chain links TRBV9 to TRBJ1-1; D not resolved. The V end lost 3 bases, the J end lost 6 bases, and 12 bases lay between the germline ends. The germline V gene has CDR1 SGDLS and CDR2 YYNGEE. CDR3 length: 13 residues. The variable domain in full, with the rest retrieved from reference TRBV9 and TRBJ1-1, is DSGVTQTPKHLITATGQRVTLRCSPRSGDLSVYWYQQSLDQGLQFLIQYYNGEERAKGNILERFSAQQFPDLHSELNLSSLELGDSALYFCASSGEGGAEAFFGQGTRLTVV.

This chain uses TRBV11-3 with TRBJ2-5; perhaps TRBD1 as D (6 bases). CDR1 SGHNT and CDR2 YENEEA come from the germline V gene. V was clipped by 5 bases and J by 4 bases, with 14 bases between them. The CDR3 extends over 14 amino acids. CDR3 sequence reads: CASSPDRWGETQYF. The CDR3 DNA reads TGTGCCAGCAGCCCCGACAGGTGGGGAGAGACCCAGTACTTC.

The chain is built from TRBV10-3 and TRBJ1-4; 10 nucleotides align to TRBD1. Germline CDR1 ENHRY, CDR2 SYGVKD. Trimming cost V 10 bases and J 8 bases; bases outside gene matches: 7. The CDR3 consists of 13 residues. DNA of the CDR3: TGTGCCACGAGACAGGGGGCAAGAGAAAAACTGTTTTTT. Amino acids: CATRQGAREKLFF.

The chain combines TRBV19 with TRBJ1-1; tentative D call: TRBD1 (5 bases). CDR1 and CDR2 (germline): LNHDA, SQIVND (reference sequence). This CDR3 has 17 amino acids. Trimming removed 10 bases from V and 1 base from J, with 25 bases in between. The CDR3 coding sequence is TGTGCCATCCAAAGGGGCCGATCGGGGGTTGGGAACACTGAAGCTTTCTTT. Translation gives CAIQRGRSGVGNTEAFF.

The V call is TRBV29-1, the J call TRBJ2-3; the match to TRBD1 covers 8 bases. Losses at the gene ends were 1 base for V and 2 bases for J; bases not matched to a gene: 17. CDR1 is SQVTM, CDR2 ANQGSEA, per germline. The CDR3 is 19 amino acids. CDR3 sequence: CSVEANKGQAYQYTDTQYF. The CDR3, as DNA: TGCAGCGTTGAAGCGAATAAGGGACAGGCCTACCAGTACACAGATACGCAGTATTTT.

This chain joins TRBV5-1 and TRBJ2-2; 10 nucleotides agree with TRBD1. V lost 4 bases, J lost 4 bases, and 7 bases stayed unmatched. Per germline, CDR1 SGHRS and CDR2 YFSETQ. CDR3 size: 16 residues. The CDR3 coding sequence is TGCGCCAGCAGCCCCAGGACAGGGGGGACCACCGGGGAGCTGTTTTTT. It codes for CASSPRTGGTTGELFF.

The gene calls are TRBV30 and TRBJ1-5; the D is unclear. The CDR3 extends over 16 amino acids. V lost 0 bases and J 0 bases, leaving 12 bases between the germline ends. Germline V gene data show CDR1 as GTSNPN and CDR2 as SVGIG (reference sequence). The CDR3 nucleotides are TGTGCCTGGAGTGTTGTGACACTGAATAGCAATCAGCCCCAGCATTTT. It yields the protein CAWSVVTLNSNQPQHF.

The rearrangement uses TRBV19 and TRBJ1-5; D might be TRBD1 (5 bases). The CDR3 extends over 14 amino acids. The germline CDR1 and CDR2 sequences are LNHDA and SQIVND (reference sequence). V was shortened by 5 bases and J by 6 bases, with 14 bases between the two germline ends. The CDR3 nucleotides read TGTGCCAGTAGTCCCATGCGGGGGACTCAGCCCCAGCATTTT. Amino acids: CASSPMRGTQPQHF.

As DNA, the CDR3 is TGTGCCAGCAGGGGGACAGACGAATACGAGCAGTACTTC. It translates to CASRGTDEYEQYF. The V call is TRBV6-4, the J call TRBJ2-7, with 7 bases identical to TRBD1. Germline V gene data show CDR1 as MRHNA and CDR2 as SNTAGT. The CDR3 contains 13 residues. V was pared by 6 bases and J by 4 bases, with 6 bases of the junction left unmatched.

The chain uses TRBV7-2 and TRBJ1-3; 8 bases are shared with TRBD1. CDR1 is SGHTA, CDR2 FQGNSA, per germline. J was trimmed by 3 bases and V by 4 bases; bases with no gene match: 5. CDR3 length equals 15 residues. CDR3 sequence (DNA): TGTGCCAGCAGCTCAAGGACAGGGATTGGAAACACCATATATTTT. As protein: CASSSRTGIGNTIYF.

The V call is TRBV6-1, the J call TRBJ1-4; 7 bases align to TRBD1. The CDR3 totals 15 residues. The germline V gene has CDR1 MNHNS and CDR2 SASEGT. With 2 bases clipped from V and 5 bases from J, the junction kept 5 bases outside the gene matches. CDR3 in amino acids: CASSEIGGANEKLFF. The CDR3 region has the DNA TGTGCCAGCAGTGAAATAGGGGGCGCAAATGAAAAACTGTTTTTT.

The chain combines TRBV29-1 with TRBJ1-2; 8 positions match TRBD1. With 5 bases clipped from V and 4 bases from J, the junction kept 9 bases outside the gene matches. CDR1 is SQVTM, CDR2 ANQGSEA, per germline. CDR3 size: 14 residues. CDR3 residues: CSVPVDRAPYGYTF. CDR3 bases: TGCAGCGTTCCAGTGGACAGGGCCCCCTATGGCTACACCTTC.

This clone occurred once. The chain is built from TRBV4-3 and TRBJ2-7; D call uncertain. Germline V gene sequence: CDR1 LGHNA, CDR2 YSLEER. The CDR3 runs to 15 residues. V was trimmed by 1 base and J by 7 bases, leaving 17 bases between them. CDR3 DNA: TGCGCCAGCAGCCAAGGACTGCTACTCACCGGTGAGCAGTACTTC. Translating it yields CASSQGLLLTGEQYF.

This rearrangement joins TRBV9 to TRBJ2-3; D uncertain. V was cut by 4 bases and J by 2 bases, with 2 bases left in between. The germline V gene has CDR1 SGDLS and CDR2 YYNGEE. The CDR3 consists of 11 residues. The CDR3 reads CASSFTDTQYF. DNA for the CDR3: TGTGCCAGCAGCTTCACAGATACGCAGTATTTT.

The V call is TRBV28, the J call TRBJ2-7, with 7 bases identical to TRBD1. From germline, CDR1 is MDHEN and CDR2 SYDVKM. The V gene end was trimmed by 3 bases and the J gene end by 5 bases; junction bases not matched to a gene: 4. The CDR3 covers 13 residues. The CDR3 nucleotides read TGTGCCAGCAGTTTGGAGACAGGGAACGAGCAGTACTTC. It specifies CASSLETGNEQYF.

This sequence joins TRBV13 and TRBJ2-7; unclear D gene. Trimming cost V 1 base and J 2 bases, with 6 bases left between them. The CDR3 sequence is 13 residues long. Germline V gene sequence: CDR1 PRHDT, CDR2 FYEKMQ (reference sequence). The CDR3 here is CASSLDGTYEQYF. As DNA, the CDR3 is TGTGCCAGCAGCTTAGACGGAACCTACGAGCAGTACTTC.